The clone carrying this T cell receptor beta chain was counted only a few times. Time point described: newly diagnosed GD, antithyroid drugs for less than 3 months. The TCR library was made from RNA that had been extracted from PBMCs in TRIzol. The data originate from a study of regulatory T cells in long-lasting Graves disease. There are 16 residues in the CDR3. The V and J ends lost 0 bases and 7 bases respectively, with 16 bases between them. Germline V gives CDR1 KGHSH, CDR2 LQKENI. To make TCR beta libraries, researchers used iRepertoire HTBI primers and Arm-PCR of CDR3 regions. TCRdb re-derived calls from the multiplex PCR reads in MiXCR, one entry per CDR3 protein. The sample gives around 500,000 distinct CDR3 sequences, around 12% of which show up once; 8.9% is in the top ten. This sample was also put to use in a study of T cells in Graves' hyperthyroidism and ophthalmopathy. That report adds: Patients between 18 and 65 years old had hyperthyroidism, newly diagnosed and lasting under 2 months. Each diagnosis was grounded in clinical symptoms, serum thyroxine and TRAb, thyroid ultrasound, and orbital computed tomography. Using the HTBI primer set, a first-round RT-PCR was run on the TCR CDR3.

The V call is TRBV18, the J call TRBJ2-1; D ambiguous. The sequence came from a woman in her twenties or thirties with Graves disease. Material: peripheral blood mononuclear cells (PBMCs), obtained at new diagnosis, from a patient treated with antithyroid drugs. The CDR3 sequence is CASSPPTGWLVNEQFF. CDR3 sequence (DNA): TGTGCCAGCTCACCACCCACCGGGTGGCTAGTAAATGAGCAGTTCTTC. The complete variable domain, with remaining parts taken from reference TRBV18 and TRBJ2-1, reads NAGVMQNPRHLVRRRGQEARLRCSPMKGHSHVYWYRQLPEEGLKFMVYLQKENIIDESGMPKERFSAEFPKEGPSILRIQQVVRGDSAAYFCASSPPTGWLVNEQFFGPGTRLTVL.